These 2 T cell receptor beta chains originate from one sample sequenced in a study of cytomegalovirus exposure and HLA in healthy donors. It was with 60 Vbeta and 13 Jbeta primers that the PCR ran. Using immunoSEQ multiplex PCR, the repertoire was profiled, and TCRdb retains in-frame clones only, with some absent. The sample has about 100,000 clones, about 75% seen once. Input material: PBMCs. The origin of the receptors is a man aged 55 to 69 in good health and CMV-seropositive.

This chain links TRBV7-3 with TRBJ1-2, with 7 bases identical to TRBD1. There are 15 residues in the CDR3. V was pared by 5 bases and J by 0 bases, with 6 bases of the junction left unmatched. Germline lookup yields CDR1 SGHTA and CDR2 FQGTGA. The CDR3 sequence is CASSPQGEANYGYTF. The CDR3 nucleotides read TGTGCCAGCAGCCCGCAGGGGGAAGCTAACTATGGCTACACCTTC. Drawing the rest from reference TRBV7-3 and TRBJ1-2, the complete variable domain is GAGVSQTPSNKVTEKGKYVELRCDPISGHTALYWYRQSLGQGPEFLIYFQGTGAADDSGLPNDRFFAVRPEGSVSTLKIQRTERGDSAVYLCASSPQGEANYGYTFGSGTRLTVV.

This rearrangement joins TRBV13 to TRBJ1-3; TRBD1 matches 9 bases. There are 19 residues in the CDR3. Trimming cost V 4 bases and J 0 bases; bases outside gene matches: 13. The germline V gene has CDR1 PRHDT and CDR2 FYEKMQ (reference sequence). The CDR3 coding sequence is TGTGCCAGCAGCTACATGCTCCGGGACAGGGCTCGCTCTGGAAACACCATATATTTT. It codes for CASSYMLRDRARSGNTIYF.